Listed below are T cell receptor beta chains from one sample, sequenced in a study of graft-versus-host responses after intestinal transplantation. Some clones are missing from TCRdb's copy, which holds only in-frame ones; the method was immunoSEQ multiplex PCR. The sample includes over 70,000 clones, roughly 90% of them seen just once. These receptors are not linked to any known antigen. The sample in question was unstimulated CD8+ T cells sorted from spleen or lymph node cells, obtained before transplant. These receptors all come from a human donor who was the organ donor for an intestinal transplant. Each CDR3 is given without its conserved first and last residue. Fields, in order: clone size, J gene, V gene, CDR3 length, CDR3 protein. Size tells how often a clone was seen (once, few, many) or the class of an expanded clone, and some rows leave it out.

- TRBJ1-1 TRBV9 13 ASSVETAMNTEAF
- TRBJ2-1 TRBV7-6 14 ASSPSPGLAPHEQF
- TRBJ2-3 TRBV7-3 12 ASSLTSGADTQY
- TRBJ1-1 TRBV6-6 11 ASSLSGGSEAF
- TRBJ2-3 TRBV7-8 11 ASSLLSTDTQY
- TRBJ2-2 TRBV7-8 12 ASSERGNTGELF
- TRBJ2-3 TRBV6-4 14 ASSDGLAGGADTQY
once TRBJ1-2 TRBV4-2 12 ASSQEAGQGGYT
- TRBJ1-5 TRBV5-4 12 ASSPDRSNQPQH
few TRBJ1-3 TRBV5-1 12 ASSLGQFEDTIY
- TRBJ1-2 TRBV4-3 13 ASSQVAADSRGYT
- TRBJ1-4 TRBV2 13 ASRGIRGTNEKLF
- TRBJ1-6 TRBV27 12 ASSLGTGDSPLH
- TRBJ2-5 TRBV2 14 ASFGGLAGLKETQY
- TRBJ1-1 TRBV30 11 AWSLSGNTEAF